This T cell receptor beta chain was profiled in a study of cytomegalovirus exposure and HLA in healthy donors. Findings and caveats of the study: Within a later analysis, the majority of CMV-associated TCR beta chains appeared HLA-restricted. In a later analysis, at a false discovery rate of 0.05, approximately 18,000 TCR beta sequences were associated with HLA alleles.

As concerns this clone: Its antigen is unknown.

CDR3 length equals 16 residues. CDR1 and CDR2 from the germline V gene are SGHAT and FQNNGV. Trimming took off 1 base at V and 7 bases at J, with 16 bases between the two ends. Both 60 Vbeta primers and 13 Jbeta primers went into the PCR. The authors' processing: In a later analysis, of around 85 million unique beta chains, roughly 9.9 million appeared in at least two donors. Profiling relied on immunoSEQ multiplex PCR, and the TCRdb table lists in-frame clones only, not all of them. V and J calls and clone size come straight from that table; D and trimming were deduced from the DNA. The sample totals some 200,000 clones.

The source is a man younger than 45 in good health and CMV-seronegative. Material for sequencing was PBMCs. V gene TRBV11-2 combines with J gene TRBJ2-2, with D possibly being TRBD2 (6 bases). DNA of the CDR3: TGTGCCAGCAGCTTAGGTGTTGGGGAGGAGATCGGGGAGCTGTTTTTT. This translates into CASSLGVGEEIGELFF.